The next 2 T cell receptor beta chains were all read from a single sample in a study of T cells in Graves' hyperthyroidism and ophthalmopathy. Amplified TCR beta CDR3 regions came from RNA transcripts. First-round RT-PCR of the TCR CDR3 relied on the HTBI primer set. TCRdb re-analysed the multiplex PCR reads in MiXCR, keeping a single row per CDR3 protein. The sample has about 400,000 distinct CDR3 sequences; around 15% are singletons. The specimen was blood. All receptors come from a man between 45 and 60 years old with Graves' ophthalmopathy.

This clonotype appeared a few times. Being one base from a much bigger clone, this may be a read error. The J gene is TRBJ2-5, the V gene TRBV30; no definite D call. Trimming took 3 bases from V and 7 from J, leaving 9 bases between them. Germline CDR1 reads GTSNPN; CDR2 reads SVGIG (reference sequence). The length of the CDR3 is 11 residues. CDR3 loop: CAWSRVRTQYF. DNA of the CDR3: TGTGCCTGGAGCCGAGTCCGGACCCAGTACTTC.

This clonotype was recorded at least ten times. The rearrangement joins TRBV7-9 to TRBJ2-5; D is unresolved. Germline CDR1 SEHNR, CDR2 FQNEAQ (reference sequence). The CDR3 runs to 15 residues. V lost 0 bases to trimming and J lost 5 bases, with 13 bases between them. This chain's CDR3 is CASSLAVGSGETQYF. CDR3 in DNA: TGTGCCAGCAGCTTAGCGGTGGGGTCCGGGGAGACCCAGTACTTC.